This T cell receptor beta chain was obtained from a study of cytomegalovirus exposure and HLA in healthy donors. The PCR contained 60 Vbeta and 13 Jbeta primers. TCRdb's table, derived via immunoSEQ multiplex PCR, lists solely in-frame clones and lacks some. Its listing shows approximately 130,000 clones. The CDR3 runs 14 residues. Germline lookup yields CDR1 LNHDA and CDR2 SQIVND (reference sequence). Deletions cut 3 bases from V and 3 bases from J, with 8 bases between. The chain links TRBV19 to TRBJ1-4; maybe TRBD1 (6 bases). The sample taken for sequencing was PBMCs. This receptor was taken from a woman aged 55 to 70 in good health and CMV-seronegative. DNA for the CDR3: TGTGCCAGTAGTATTCCAGGGGCTAATGAAAAACTGTTTTTT. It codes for CASSIPGANEKLFF.